These 28 T cell receptor beta chains came from one sample sequenced in a study of blood T cell repertoires in COVID-19. Data came from immunoSEQ multiplex PCR; TCRdb stores just in-frame clones and leaves some out. This table has some 130,000 clones, approximately 90% appearing once. Sequencing input: peripheral blood. The source is a man aged 60 to 75 with COVID-19, enrolled during active disease.

This clone has just one count. The genes are TRBV7-3 and TRBJ1-1; D is uncertain. This CDR3 contains 15 residues. Germline values: CDR1 SGHTA, CDR2 FQGTGA. Trimming removed 5 bases from V and 0 bases from J, with 13 bases in between. The CDR3 nucleotides read TGTGCCAGCAGCAAATCGACAAATATGAACACTGAAGCTTTCTTT. It yields the protein CASSKSTNMNTEAFF.

This chain connects TRBV6-5 to TRBJ2-1, with D possibly being TRBD2 (6 bases). Trimming shortened V by 7 bases and J by 8 bases, and 15 bases separated the two germline ends. Germline lookup yields CDR1 MNHEY and CDR2 SVGAGI. There are 13 residues in the CDR3. Here the CDR3 DNA reads TGTGCCAGCAAGTTGGTGGGGGAGGATGAGCAGTTCTTC. It translates to CASKLVGEDEQFF.

V gene TRBV29-1 combines with J gene TRBJ1-1; TRBD1 matches 9 bases. The V gene's germline CDR1 is SQVTM and CDR2 ANQGSEA. J gave up 3 bases and V 4 bases, and 12 bases lay outside the gene matches. This CDR3 is built from 16 residues. The CDR3 region is CSVGKSPGQGDTEAFF. The CDR3 DNA follows: TGCAGCGTTGGGAAGTCCCCGGGACAGGGAGACACTGAAGCTTTCTTT.

The rearrangement uses TRBV7-2 and TRBJ2-6, with 7 bases fitting TRBD1. Germline lookup yields CDR1 SGHTA and CDR2 FQGNSA. The CDR3 runs to 14 residues. After removal of 5 bases from V and 3 bases from J, the junction contained 1 base not matched to a gene. As DNA, the CDR3 is TGTGCCAGCAGCCACAGGGGTGGGGCCAACGTCCTGACTTTC. Amino acids: CASSHRGGANVLTF. Variable domain in full (rest from reference TRBV7-2 and TRBJ2-6): GAGVSQSPSNKVTEKGKDVELRCDPISGHTALYWYRQSLGQGLEFLIYFQGNSAPDKSGLPSDRFSAERTGGSVSTLTIQRTQQEDSAVYLCASSHRGGANVLTFGAGSRLTVL.

This clone was seen just once. This chain links TRBV10-3 with TRBJ1-4; TRBD1 matches 8 bases. The CDR3 is made up of 15 amino acids. V was clipped by 6 bases and J by 4 bases; unmatched bases: 7. Germline CDR1 and CDR2: ENHRY and SYGVKD. The CDR3 nucleotides read TGTGCCATCAGGCACGGACAGGGAAATAATGAAAAACTGTTTTTT. Translation gives CAIRHGQGNNEKLFF.

The V call is TRBV4-2, the J call TRBJ1-4; D may be TRBD1 (6 bases). V was cut by 1 base and J by 3 bases, with 12 bases left in between. Germline-derived CDR1 and CDR2 are LGHNA and YNFKEQ. CDR3 length: 16 amino acids. CDR3 bases: TGTGCCAGCAGCCAAGCCCAGGGGAGGGCTAATGAAAAACTGTTTTTT. Residues: CASSQAQGRANEKLFF.

This clone was seen a handful of times. V gene TRBV9 combines with J gene TRBJ2-1; 9 nucleotides align to TRBD2. The CDR3 extends over 16 amino acids. CDR1 and CDR2 from the germline V gene are SGDLS and YYNGEE. V lost 4 bases, J lost 2 bases, and 7 bases stayed unmatched. CDR3: CASSRGAGGAYNEQFF. For the CDR3, the DNA is TGTGCCAGCAGCCGGGGAGCGGGGGGCGCCTACAATGAGCAGTTCTTC.

The chain couples TRBV2 to TRBJ1-1; D is possibly TRBD1 (5 bases). The germline V gene encodes CDR1 SNHLY and CDR2 FYNNEI. The CDR3 is 14 residues long. The V gene lost 1 base and the J gene lost 6 bases, with 12 bases spanning the gap. CDR3 bases: TGTGCCAGCAGTGAAGGACAGCTCGCGCCTGAAGCTTTCTTT. Protein: CASSEGQLAPEAFF.

This clone has only one observation. The V gene is TRBV15, the J gene TRBJ2-4; 10 bases agree with TRBD1. The V gene's germline CDR1 is LNHNV and CDR2 YYDKDF (reference sequence). Trimming cost V 0 bases and J 11 bases; bases outside gene matches: 7. This CDR3 is 15 amino acids long. CDR3 loop: CATSRDGDRGGFQYF. In nucleotides, the CDR3 is TGTGCCACCAGCAGAGATGGGGACAGGGGAGGATTTCAGTACTTC. The variable domain in full, completed from reference TRBV15 and TRBJ2-4, reads DAMVIQNPRYQVTQFGKPVTLSCSQTLNHNVMYWYQQKSSQAPKLLFHYYDKDFNNEADTPDNFQSRRPNTSFCFLDIRSPGLGDTAMYLCATSRDGDRGGFQYFGAGTRLSVL.

The chain has TRBV27 and TRBJ1-4, with D maybe TRBD1 (5 bases). V shed 5 bases and J shed 13 bases, with 17 bases lying between them. The CDR3 is 13 amino acids. CDR1 and CDR2 from the germline V gene are MNHEY and SMNVEV (reference sequence). CDR3 in amino acids: CASSRNSLQGLFF. CDR3 in DNA: TGTGCCAGCAGTCGTAACAGCCTCCAGGGACTGTTTTTT. Variable domain in full (rest from reference TRBV27 and TRBJ1-4): EAQVTQNPRYLITVTGKKLTVTCSQNMNHEYMSWYRQDPGLGLRQIYYSMNVEVTDKGDVPEGYKVSRKEKRNFPLILESPSPNQTSLYFCASSRNSLQGLFFGSGTQLSVL.

This sequence joins TRBV6-5 and TRBJ1-2, with D perhaps matching TRBD1 (5 bases). From germline, CDR1 is MNHEY and CDR2 SVGAGI. The V gene lost 0 bases and the J gene lost 4 bases, with 9 bases spanning the gap. The CDR3 loop spans 14 amino acids. The CDR3 sequence is CASSYSNRGYGYTF. DNA of the CDR3: TGTGCCAGCAGTTACTCGAATAGGGGCTATGGCTACACCTTC.

The J gene is TRBJ1-4, the V gene TRBV25-1; D may be TRBD1 (5 bases). Trimming left V 3 bases short and J 8 bases short, with 16 bases between. The CDR3 has 15 amino acids. Per germline, CDR1 MGHDK and CDR2 SYGVNS. CDR3 loop: CASSDAGTGEEKLFF. The CDR3 DNA follows: TGTGCCAGCAGTGATGCGGGGACGGGGGAGGAAAAACTGTTTTTT.

The chain combines TRBV6-2 or TRBV6-3 with TRBJ1-5, with D maybe TRBD1 (6 bases). The CDR3 loop spans 19 amino acids. With 0 bases removed from V and 1 base from J, the gap between germline ends came to 19 bases. CDR1 is MNHEY and CDR2 is SVGEGT in the germline V gene. CDR3 in DNA: TGTGCCAGCAGTTACTCGTACCAGGGGATCACGTTAAGCAATCAGCCCCAGCATTTT. It specifies CASSYSYQGITLSNQPQHF.

The chain uses TRBV7-8 and TRBJ1-6, with no clear D. Germline values: CDR1 SGHVS, CDR2 FQNEAQ. CDR3 length: 15 residues. V was trimmed by 4 bases and J by 7 bases, leaving 14 bases between them. This chain's CDR3 is CASSWAGDMNSPLHF. CDR3 coding DNA: TGTGCCAGCAGCTGGGCGGGAGATATGAATTCACCCCTCCACTTT.

The chain carries TRBV19 and TRBJ1-1; 9 bases match TRBD1. CDR3 length: 15 residues. V trimming: 5 bases; J trimming: 5 bases; junction bases outside the gene matches: 9. CDR1 is LNHDA and CDR2 is SQIVND in the germline V gene (reference sequence). The CDR3 region is CASSSPGQGRTEAFF. The CDR3 nucleotides read TGTGCCAGTAGTTCCCCGGGACAGGGAAGGACTGAAGCTTTCTTT.

The chain joins TRBV11-2 to TRBJ2-5; no firm D call. The germline V gene encodes CDR1 SGHAT and CDR2 FQNNGV. The ends were cut back, 0 bases at V and 2 bases at J, with 13 bases in the middle. The CDR3 totals 16 residues. CDR3 in DNA: TGTGCCAGCAGCTTAGAAGTCCGGCGACATCAAGAGACCCAGTACTTC. Encoded protein: CASSLEVRRHQETQYF.

The chain joins TRBV6-2 or TRBV6-3 to TRBJ1-5; D not certain. Germline CDR1 reads MNHEY; CDR2 reads SVGEGT. This CDR3 contains 15 residues. The ends were cut back, 7 bases at V and 9 bases at J, with 22 bases in the middle. CDR3 protein: CASTPRGTPGGPQHF. The DNA for the CDR3 is TGTGCCAGCACCCCCCGTGGCACGCCGGGAGGGCCCCAGCATTTT.

J is TRBJ1-1 and V is TRBV9; 8 bases map to TRBD1. Trimming took 0 bases from V and 0 from J; bases not matched to a gene: 10. Germline CDR1 SGDLS, CDR2 YYNGEE. The CDR3 spans 18 residues. The CDR3 sequence is CASSVVQGATSVNTEAFF. The CDR3 nucleotides read TGTGCCAGCAGCGTAGTTCAGGGGGCGACTTCCGTGAACACTGAAGCTTTCTTT.

The rearrangement joins TRBV6-1 to TRBJ2-3, with 13 bases that match TRBD2. This CDR3 region has 16 residues. After removal of 4 bases from V and 1 base from J, the junction contained 2 bases not matched to a gene. Germline V gives CDR1 MNHNS, CDR2 SASEGT. The CDR3 bases are TGTGCCAGCAGTGCCGGACTAGCGGGGGGCACAGATACGCAGTATTTT. Translated, it gives CASSAGLAGGTDTQYF.

The chain links TRBV4-3 to TRBJ2-1; 11 positions agree with TRBD1. Germline CDR1 is LGHNA and CDR2 is YSLEER. CDR3 length equals 16 residues. Trimming at V came to 4 bases and at J to 7 bases, leaving 9 bases not matched to a gene. CDR3 in DNA: TGCGCCAGCAGCCCGGACAGGGGGCGCGATGAGAATGAGCAGTTCTTC. It yields the protein CASSPDRGRDENEQFF.

The rearrangement joins TRBV6-1 to TRBJ2-5; maybe TRBD2 (6 bases). V was cut by 2 bases and J by 5 bases, with 15 bases left in between. Germline V gives CDR1 MNHNS, CDR2 SASEGT. The CDR3 sequence is 15 residues long. CDR3 region: CASSEMWAGRETQYF. The CDR3 region has the DNA TGTGCCAGCAGTGAAATGTGGGCAGGGAGGGAGACCCAGTACTTC.

The chain joins TRBV30 to TRBJ1-3, with TRBD1 identical over 7 bases. This CDR3 region has 14 residues. The ends lost 5 bases at V and 0 bases at J; junction bases unmatched: 4. Germline lookup yields CDR1 GTSNPN and CDR2 SVGIG (reference sequence). This chain's CDR3 is CAWEGTASGNTIYF. For the CDR3, the DNA is TGTGCCTGGGAAGGGACAGCCTCTGGAAACACCATATATTTT.

This clone occurred a few times. The chain couples TRBV18 to TRBJ1-5; D is ambiguous. The CDR3 is 13 amino acids. V gave up 5 bases and J gave up 1 base, with 6 bases separating them. Germline CDR1 KGHSH, CDR2 LQKENI. The CDR3 spells CASSGQSNQPQHF. CDR3 nucleotides: TGTGCCAGCTCAGGGCAGAGCAATCAGCCCCAGCATTTT.

V is TRBV28 and J is TRBJ1-5; D is uncertain. Looked up from germline, CDR1 is MDHEN and CDR2 is SYDVKM. V was cut by 8 bases and J by 2 bases, with 7 bases left in between. This CDR3 has 12 amino acids. The CDR3 nucleotides are TGTGCCAGCGCTACAGGCAATCAGCCCCAGCATTTT. Its protein is CASATGNQPQHF.

This clone has only a few counts. V is TRBV7-8 and J is TRBJ1-5, with D maybe TRBD1 (6 bases). The germline V gene encodes CDR1 SGHVS and CDR2 FQNEAQ. The ends were cut back, 5 bases at V and 7 bases at J, with 12 bases in the middle. The CDR3 runs to 13 residues. CDR3 nucleotides: TGTGCCAGCAGCCAGGGGTTTCGACAGCCCCAGCATTTT. This codes for CASSQGFRQPQHF.

As for this clone: The junction does not match germline at one end; this may be a read error. CDR3 residues: CASSFFPGLVDSGANVLTF. The CDR3 DNA reads TGTGCCAGTAGTTTCTTTCCGGGACTAGTCGACTCTGGGGCCAACGTCCTGACTTTC. J is TRBJ2-6 and V is TRBV6-2 or TRBV6-3; 8 positions agree with TRBD2. CDR1 is MNHEY, CDR2 SVGEGT, per germline. This CDR3 has 19 amino acids.

This sequence joins TRBV28 and TRBJ2-5, with 7 bases matching TRBD1. V shed 9 bases and J 5 bases; nucleotides not matched to a gene: 3. Germline V gives CDR1 MDHEN, CDR2 SYDVKM. The CDR3 spans 11 residues. CDR3 sequence: CASRGQETQYF. The CDR3 DNA follows: TGTGCCAGTAGGGGGCAGGAGACCCAGTACTTC. Drawing the rest from reference TRBV28 and TRBJ2-5, the complete variable domain is DVKVTQSSRYLVKRTGEKVFLECVQDMDHENMFWYRQDPGLGLRLIYFSYDVKMKEKGDIPEGYSVSREKKERFSLILESASTNQTSMYLCASRGQETQYFGPGTRLLVL.

The gene calls are TRBV6-1 and TRBJ1-2; 10 bases line up with TRBD1. Losses at the gene ends were 0 bases for V and 6 bases for J; bases not matched to a gene: 10. The CDR3 covers 17 residues. Germline values: CDR1 MNHNS, CDR2 SASEGT. This chain's CDR3 is CASSEARRTGGKNGYTF. CDR3 coding DNA: TGTGCCAGCAGTGAAGCGCGCCGGACAGGGGGTAAAAATGGCTACACCTTC.